The 8 T cell receptor beta chains below all came from one sample that was sequenced in a study of T cell changes during pregnancy in multiple sclerosis. Sequencing used immunoSEQ multiplex PCR; TCRdb keeps in-frame clones, though not all of them. The repertoire has tens of thousands of clones, 88% of them found once; the top ten carry 0.5% to 0.65%. The material sequenced was CD4+ T cells from peripheral blood mononuclear cells, taken in the first trimester of pregnancy. Receptors were obtained from a female donor with multiple sclerosis, enrolled in a pregnancy study.

The chain employs TRBV6-5 and TRBJ2-5; D is uncertain. The CDR3 spans 12 residues. The V gene's germline CDR1 is MNHEY and CDR2 SVGAGI. With 10 bases removed from V and 0 bases from J, the gap between germline ends came to 9 bases. CDR3 loop: CATMHYQETQYF. DNA of the CDR3: TGTGCCACCATGCACTACCAAGAGACCCAGTACTTC.

This clone has just one count. This chain connects TRBV19 to TRBJ2-7, with 9 nucleotides matching TRBD1. The germline gives CDR1 LNHDA, CDR2 SQIVND (reference sequence). The CDR3 has 14 amino acids. The V segment lost 5 bases and the J segment 3 bases; nucleotides outside the gene matches: 5. CDR3 sequence (DNA): TGTGCCAGTAGTCCTGTGACAGGGGGCTACGAGCAGTACTTC. Its translation: CASSPVTGGYEQYF. Looking up the rest from reference TRBV19 and TRBJ2-7 gives the full variable domain: DGGITQSPKYLFRKEGQNVTLSCEQNLNHDAMYWYRQDPGQGLRLIYYSQIVNDFQKGDIAEGYSVSREKKESFPLTVTSAQKNPTAFYLCASSPVTGGYEQYFGPGTRLTVT.

The V call is TRBV5-1, the J call TRBJ2-5, with 11 bases fitting TRBD2. The CDR3 consists of 16 residues. Looked up from germline, CDR1 is SGHRS and CDR2 is YFSETQ. The V and J ends lost 0 bases and 4 bases, in that order; junction bases with no gene match: 5. The CDR3 region is CASSLGLAGGGETQYF. DNA of the CDR3: TGCGCCAGCAGCTTGGGTCTAGCGGGAGGCGGAGAGACCCAGTACTTC. Full variable domain (missing parts from reference TRBV5-1 and TRBJ2-5): KAGVTQTPRYLIKTRGQQVTLSCSPISGHRSVSWYQQTPGQGLQFLFEYFSETQRNKGNFPGRFSGRQFSNSRSEMNVSTLELGDSALYLCASSLGLAGGGETQYFGPGTRLLVL.

The chain carries TRBV2 and TRBJ2-7; 8 nucleotides match TRBD1. Germline CDR1 and CDR2: SNHLY and FYNNEI. The CDR3 length is 18 residues. J gave up 8 bases and V 4 bases, and 22 bases lay outside the gene matches. CDR3 sequence reads: CASSGQGFGTGSRRQQYF. CDR3 in DNA: TGTGCCAGCAGTGGTCAAGGTTTTGGGACAGGCTCCCGTCGGCAGCAGTACTTC. The whole variable domain, filled in from reference TRBV2 and TRBJ2-7, reads EPEVTQTPSHQVTQMGQEVILRCVPISNHLYFYWYRQILGQKVEFLVSFYNNEISEKSEIFDDQFSVERPDGSNFTLKIRSTKLEDSAMYFCASSGQGFGTGSRRQQYFGPGTRLTVT.

In DNA, the CDR3 is TGTGCCAGCAGCCCCCTAGCGGGGGGGCCGGGTTGGCAAGAGACCCAGTACTTC. This sequence encodes CASSPLAGGPGWQETQYF. This chain joins TRBV7-2 and TRBJ2-5; TRBD2 aligns across 12 bases. The germline V gene has CDR1 SGHTA and CDR2 FQGNSA. CDR3 length: 18 residues. Losses at the gene ends were 5 bases for V and 2 bases for J; bases not matched to a gene: 12.

The chain has TRBV5-1 and TRBJ1-1; no definite D call. The CDR3 consists of 14 residues. V was shortened by 7 bases and J by 1 base, with 14 bases between the two germline ends. The V gene's germline CDR1 is SGHRS and CDR2 YFSETQ. This chain's CDR3 is CASLDPRGNTEAFF. The CDR3 nucleotides read TGCGCCAGCCTTGACCCCCGGGGGAACACTGAAGCTTTCTTT.

The rearrangement links TRBV7-9 to TRBJ1-1; no reliable D call. The germline V gene encodes CDR1 SEHNR and CDR2 FQNEAQ (reference sequence). This CDR3 is built from 15 residues. V was trimmed by 2 bases and J by 7 bases, leaving 17 bases between them. The CDR3 sequence is CASSLLPTLTGEAFF. The CDR3 DNA reads as TGTGCCAGCAGCTTACTACCCACGTTAACGGGTGAAGCTTTCTTT.

V usage is TRBV5-1 and J usage is TRBJ1-1, with D hard to call. CDR1 and CDR2 (germline): SGHRS, YFSETQ. The V end was cut by 4 bases, the J end by 4 bases, with 11 bases between. The CDR3 has 13 amino acids. In DNA form, the CDR3 reads TGCGCCAGCAGCAATGACTTCCTCACTGAAGCTTTCTTT. This sequence encodes CASSNDFLTEAFF.